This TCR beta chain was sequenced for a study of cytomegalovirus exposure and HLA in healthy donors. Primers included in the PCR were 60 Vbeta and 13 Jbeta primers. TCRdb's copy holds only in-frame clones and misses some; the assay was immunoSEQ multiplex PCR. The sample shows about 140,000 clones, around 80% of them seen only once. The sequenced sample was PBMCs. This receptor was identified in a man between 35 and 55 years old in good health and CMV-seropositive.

In DNA, the CDR3 is TGTGCCAGCAGCCCGACAGGGGGCGGTCAGCCCCAGCATTTT. Encoded protein: CASSPTGGGQPQHF. The chain employs TRBV7-3 and TRBJ1-5, with 10 nucleotides matching TRBD1. Germline lookup yields CDR1 SGHTA and CDR2 FQGTGA. With 5 bases clipped from V and 6 bases from J, the junction kept 4 bases outside the gene matches. CDR3 length: 14 amino acids.